This T cell receptor (beta chain) was documented in a study of OX40 agonist ivuxolimab in advanced cancers. For the study at large: Partial responses occurred in Three dose-escalation patients, one with hepatocellular carcinoma and two with cutaneous melanoma.

With autoimmune disease history or systemic immunosuppression, patients were excluded. For this clone: Its antigen is unknown.

Per the germline V gene, CDR1 is SEHNR and CDR2 is FQNEAQ (reference sequence). The CDR3 has 17 residues. The V gene lost 2 bases and the J gene lost 7 bases, with 24 bases spanning the gap. TCRdb keeps only in-frame clones here, not all; method: immunoSEQ multiplex PCR. The table shows around 46,000 clones, with about 89% occurring only once. Study-wide findings and caveats: At doses 0.1 to 3.0 mg/kg, CD4+ and CD8+ clones expanded. Some nonresponders likewise displayed low normalized T-cell clonal expansion.

Sequencing used CD4+ or CD8+ T cells sorted from blood, obtained in a trial of the OX40 agonist ivuxolimab. This receptor was obtained from an adult with an advanced solid tumor such as melanoma, head and neck, liver or kidney cancer. The chain combines TRBV7-9 with TRBJ2-7, with a tentative D call TRBD2 (6 bases). The CDR3, as DNA: TGTGCCAGCAGCTTAAGTTCAGGCTCAGCCCGGGGACTTGAGCAGTACTTC. Protein sequence: CASSLSSGSARGLEQYF.